The 9 T cell receptor beta chains presented below share a single source sample, sequenced in a study of blood T cell repertoires in COVID-19. Method: immunoSEQ multiplex PCR; TCRdb's copy keeps in-frame clones and lacks some. The data contain a few hundred thousand clones, 85% to 90% of them singletons. Sequenced input: PBMCs or T cells enriched from blood (not recorded which). The receptors here all came from a man in his forties who had recovered from COVID-19.

The V gene is TRBV9, the J gene TRBJ2-3; D is perhaps TRBD2 (6 bases). Trimming took off 4 bases at V and 5 bases at J, with 14 bases between the two ends. CDR3 size: 14 residues. The germline V gene has CDR1 SGDLS and CDR2 YYNGEE. In DNA form, the CDR3 reads TGTGCCAGCAGCATGCGGGGTGGGGGAGATACGCAGTATTTT. Translation: CASSMRGGGDTQYF.

V gene TRBV19 combines with J gene TRBJ2-3; 14 nucleotides align to TRBD2. Trimming removed 3 bases from V and 10 bases from J; junction bases left unmatched: 3. The length of the CDR3 is 14 residues. Germline CDR1 is LNHDA and CDR2 is SQIVND (reference sequence). Here the CDR3 DNA reads TGTGCCAGTAGTATTGGACTAGCGGGGGGATCGCAGTATTTT. Translated: CASSIGLAGGSQYF. Based on the CDR3 plus reference TRBV19 and TRBJ2-3, the full variable domain is DGGITQSPKYLFRKEGQNVTLSCEQNLNHDAMYWYRQDPGQGLRLIYYSQIVNDFQKGDIAEGYSVSREKKESFPLTVTSAQKNPTAFYLCASSIGLAGGSQYFGPGTRLTVL.

This clone was found once. The chain recombines TRBV10-3 with TRBJ2-7, with 10 bases aligning to TRBD2. Per germline, CDR1 ENHRY and CDR2 SYGVKD. Trimming removed 10 bases from V and 4 bases from J; junction bases left unmatched: 4. CDR3 length equals 12 residues. The CDR3 region has the DNA TGTGCCAGCGCTAGCGGGGGTTACGAGCAGTACTTC. It specifies CASASGGYEQYF.

The J gene is TRBJ1-1, the V gene TRBV28; no clear D gene. Germline CDR1 is MDHEN and CDR2 is SYDVKM. The CDR3 totals 14 residues. The V gene lost 3 bases and the J gene lost 5 bases, with 13 bases spanning the gap. For the CDR3, the DNA is TGTGCCAGCAGTTTGGGAGGGCGCGGGACTGAAGCTTTCTTT. The encoded protein is CASSLGGRGTEAFF.

CDR3 in amino acids: CASSLNQGNTEAFF. The CDR3 nucleotides are TGTGCCAGCAGCTTAAATCAGGGGAACACTGAAGCTTTCTTT. The chain joins TRBV7-3 to TRBJ1-1; tentatively, D is TRBD1 (5 bases). CDR1 is SGHTA, CDR2 FQGTGA, per germline. This CDR3 is 14 amino acids long. Trimming shortened V by 1 base and J by 1 base, and 7 bases separated the two germline ends.

The chain employs TRBV6-5 and TRBJ1-2, with 7 nucleotides matching TRBD1. CDR3 length: 12 residues. Per the germline V gene, CDR1 is MNHEY and CDR2 is SVGAGI. The V segment lost 10 bases and the J segment 2 bases; nucleotides outside the gene matches: 4. The CDR3 reads CATNRGNYGYTF. The CDR3 DNA is TGTGCCACCAACAGGGGAAACTATGGCTACACCTTC.

This clone was counted a single time. This chain joins TRBV2 and TRBJ1-1; TRBD1 might be the D (6 bases). The germline CDR1 and CDR2 sequences are SNHLY and FYNNEI. With 8 bases removed from V and 11 bases from J, the gap between germline ends came to 24 bases. This CDR3 spans 14 amino acids. For the CDR3, the DNA is TGTGCCAGCTTCTCGAGGGGGACCGGGGTGAGGGCTTTCTTT. This gives the protein CASFSRGTGVRAFF.

The rearrangement uses TRBV18 and TRBJ2-7; 11 bases are a match to TRBD2. Germline lookup yields CDR1 KGHSH and CDR2 LQKENI. V lost 3 bases, J lost 4 bases, and 5 bases stayed unmatched. CDR3 size: 15 residues. CDR3 loop: CASSPALAGDYEQYF. For the CDR3, the DNA is TGTGCCAGCTCACCGGCACTAGCGGGAGATTACGAGCAGTACTTC.

V is TRBV6-5 and J is TRBJ1-1; D is perhaps TRBD1 (6 bases). V lost 0 bases and J 5 bases, leaving 10 bases between the germline ends. The CDR3 is made up of 14 amino acids. Germline CDR1 and CDR2: MNHEY and SVGAGI. CDR3 sequence (DNA): TGTGCCAGCAGTTACTCAGGGGGTGGAACTGAAGCTTTCTTT. As protein: CASSYSGGGTEAFF.